The 18 T cell receptor beta chains below were found in one sample sequenced in a study of blood T cell repertoires in COVID-19. The repertoire was sequenced with immunoSEQ multiplex PCR; TCRdb's copy has only in-frame clones and lacks some. The repertoire holds about 110,000 clones, 88% seen once, with 2% to 3% in the top ten. The sequencing sample was made of peripheral blood. These receptors came from a human donor in a cohort sampled during active COVID-19.

This sequence joins TRBV29-1 and TRBJ2-3; 7 positions agree with TRBD2. CDR3 length: 15 amino acids. Per germline, CDR1 SQVTM and CDR2 ANQGSEA. Trimming took 7 bases from V and 8 from J; bases not matched to a gene: 18. DNA of the CDR3: TGCAGCGATTTCGTCCAGGGCGTGGGGGGGGTTACGCAGTATTTT. It encodes CSDFVQGVGGVTQYF.

The chain employs TRBV4-1 and TRBJ1-2; TRBD1 is a possible D gene (6 bases). Germline CDR1 MGHRA, CDR2 YSYEKL. V lost 0 bases and J 5 bases, leaving 13 bases between the germline ends. The CDR3 is 15 amino acids. The CDR3 DNA reads as TGCGCCAGCAGCCAAGATGGGGCAGGGGATTATGGCTACACCTTC. It specifies CASSQDGAGDYGYTF.

This sequence joins TRBV28 and TRBJ1-2; D ambiguous. Germline loops: CDR1 MDHEN, CDR2 SYDVKM. The CDR3 is made up of 12 amino acids. The V gene lost 7 bases and the J gene lost 1 base, with 7 bases spanning the gap. For the CDR3, the DNA is TGTGCCAGCAAGGAGAGTAACTATGGCTACACCTTC. Amino acids: CASKESNYGYTF.

The chain is built from TRBV6-5 and TRBJ2-7; 10 positions agree with TRBD1. The CDR3 length is 15 residues. Germline V gene sequence: CDR1 MNHEY, CDR2 SVGAGI. V lost 6 bases and J lost 3; bases outside the gene matches: 8. The CDR3 bases are TGTGCCAGCAGCGTTCGGGACAGGGGTTTCTACGAGCAGTACTTC. As protein: CASSVRDRGFYEQYF.

CDR3 in DNA: TGTGCCAGCAGCTTGGGACTAGCGGGACAGTACTTC. It encodes CASSLGLAGQYF. The V call is TRBV11-2, the J call TRBJ2-7; TRBD2 matches 13 bases. Trimming at V came to 3 bases and at J to 10 bases, leaving 0 bases not matched to a gene. Germline CDR1 reads SGHAT; CDR2 reads FQNNGV. CDR3 length: 12 residues.

The V call is TRBV4-1, the J call TRBJ2-2; the D gene is possibly TRBD1 (6 bases). V was shortened by 3 bases and J by 1 base, with 15 bases between the two germline ends. Germline V gene data show CDR1 as MGHRA and CDR2 as YSYEKL. This CDR3 is built from 17 residues. As DNA, the CDR3 is TGCGCCAGCAGCCACAACCCCCAGGGACAGAACACCGGGGAGCTGTTTTTT. As protein: CASSHNPQGQNTGELFF.

The chain uses TRBV2 and TRBJ1-6, with a possible D match to TRBD1 (5 bases). Per germline, CDR1 SNHLY and CDR2 FYNNEI. With 6 bases removed from V and 10 bases from J, the gap between germline ends came to 13 bases. The CDR3 loop spans 13 amino acids. For the CDR3, the DNA is TGTGCCAGCAGGCCCGAAGGGGCCTCACCCCTCCACTTT. This sequence encodes CASRPEGASPLHF. The variable domain in full, with the rest retrieved from reference TRBV2 and TRBJ1-6, is EPEVTQTPSHQVTQMGQEVILRCVPISNHLYFYWYRQILGQKVEFLVSFYNNEISEKSEIFDDQFSVERPDGSNFTLKIRSTKLEDSAMYFCASRPEGASPLHFGNGTRLTVT.

This clone was detected only once. This chain uses TRBV4-1 with TRBJ2-7; 7 bases fit TRBD1. The junction had 11 bases not matched to a gene; V was cut back by 4 bases and J by 5 bases. Germline CDR1 MGHRA, CDR2 YSYEKL. The CDR3 covers 15 residues. The CDR3 sequence is CASSLAPGTVDEQYF. CDR3 nucleotides: TGCGCCAGCAGCCTCGCACCTGGGACAGTTGACGAGCAGTACTTC.

This clone was found a few times. The chain couples TRBV5-4 to TRBJ1-2; 7 nucleotides line up with TRBD1. The CDR3 loop spans 14 amino acids. From germline, CDR1 is SGHNT and CDR2 YYREEE (reference sequence). J lost 2 bases, V lost 5 bases, and 6 bases had no gene match. CDR3 nucleotides: TGTGCCAGCAGTAGCGGACAGGCCAACTATGGCTACACCTTC. This translates into CASSSGQANYGYTF. Looking up the rest from reference TRBV5-4 and TRBJ1-2 gives the full variable domain: ETGVTQSPTHLIKTRGQQVTLRCSSQSGHNTVSWYQQALGQGPQFIFQYYREEENGRGNFPPRFSGLQFPNYSSELNVNALELDDSALYLCASSSGQANYGYTFGSGTRLTVV.

This clone occurred once. The chain recombines TRBV4-1 with TRBJ2-3; D gene unclear. CDR3 length: 14 residues. The germline CDR1 and CDR2 sequences are MGHRA and YSYEKL. Deletions cut 0 bases from V and 6 bases from J, with 10 bases between. CDR3 bases: TGCGCCAGCAGCCAAGACAGACTCATTGATACGCAGTATTTT. Translating it yields CASSQDRLIDTQYF.

The J gene is TRBJ2-5, the V gene TRBV7-9; the match to TRBD1 covers 12 bases. TRBJ2-7 matches the DNA end more closely, so the J call is doubtful. CDR1 is SEHNR and CDR2 is FQNEAQ in the germline V gene (reference sequence). This CDR3 has 12 amino acids. The CDR3 sequence is CAGTGGSGEQYF. CDR3 sequence (DNA): TGTGCCGGGACAGGGGGCTCCGGCGAGCAGTACTTC.

V usage is TRBV28 and J usage is TRBJ1-1, with D possibly TRBD1 on 6 matching bases. The germline CDR1 and CDR2 sequences are MDHEN and SYDVKM. This CDR3 region has 15 residues. V was clipped by 6 bases and J by 0 bases, with 14 bases between them. The CDR3, as DNA: TGTGCCAGCAGAACCTACTCAGGGGTGAACACTGAAGCTTTCTTT. Protein: CASRTYSGVNTEAFF. Based on the CDR3 plus reference TRBV28 and TRBJ1-1, the full variable domain is DVKVTQSSRYLVKRTGEKVFLECVQDMDHENMFWYRQDPGLGLRLIYFSYDVKMKEKGDIPEGYSVSREKKERFSLILESASTNQTSMYLCASRTYSGVNTEAFFGQGTRLTVV.

CDR3 protein: CASSLPLQGAATNEKLFF. The CDR3 coding sequence is TGTGCCAGCAGTCTTCCCCTACAGGGGGCGGCAACTAATGAAAAACTGTTTTTT. The genes are TRBV28 and TRBJ1-4, with 9 nucleotides matching TRBD1. CDR1 and CDR2 (germline): MDHEN, SYDVKM. J gave up 0 bases and V 5 bases, and 10 bases lay outside the gene matches. The CDR3 spans 18 residues.

This clone was seen more than once but under ten times. CDR3 DNA sequence: TGTGCCACCAAGGACAGGGATTATCAGCCCCAGCATTTT. It encodes CATKDRDYQPQHF. The chain joins TRBV2 to TRBJ1-5; TRBD1 matches at 8 bases. The germline gives CDR1 SNHLY, CDR2 FYNNEI. This CDR3 comprises 13 residues. V gave up 10 bases and J gave up 5 bases; unmatched junction bases: 7.

CDR3 amino acids: CSVGREWQQFF. The DNA for the CDR3 is TGCAGCGTTGGGCGGGAGTGGCAGCAGTTCTTC. The gene calls are TRBV29-1 and TRBJ2-1, with 7 positions matching TRBD2. This CDR3 has 11 amino acids. V shed 4 bases, J shed 11 bases, and the junction held 5 bases outside the gene matches. CDR1 and CDR2 (germline): SQVTM, ANQGSEA.

In this sample, this clone turned up once. J is TRBJ1-2 and V is TRBV15, with 7 bases identical to TRBD1. CDR1 is LNHNV, CDR2 YYDKDF, per germline (reference sequence). The length of the CDR3 is 15 residues. Unmatched junction bases numbered 7, after V lost 0 bases and J lost 6 bases. DNA of the CDR3: TGTGCCACCAGCAGAGATAACAGGGGCGTTGATGGCTACACCTTC. As protein: CATSRDNRGVDGYTF.

V and J are TRBV7-3 and TRBJ2-3; D possibly corresponds to TRBD2 (6 bases). Between the trimmed V and J ends, which lost 3 bases and 5 bases, there was a span of 12 bases. CDR1 is SGHTA and CDR2 is FQGTGA in the germline V gene. The CDR3 consists of 14 residues. The chain's CDR3 is CASSLTGEVDTQYF. CDR3 nucleotide sequence: TGTGCCAGCAGCTTGACGGGAGAAGTAGATACGCAGTATTTT.

The chain joins TRBV28 to TRBJ2-7; perhaps TRBD2 as D (5 bases). Between the trimmed V and J ends, which lost 6 bases and 3 bases, there was a span of 15 bases. The CDR3 contains 14 residues. Germline lookup yields CDR1 MDHEN and CDR2 SYDVKM. This chain's CDR3 is CASSLDGLYYEQYF. The CDR3, as DNA: TGTGCCAGCAGCTTGGACGGACTGTACTACGAGCAGTACTTC.